Listed here is a single TCR beta chain. The data stem from a study of blood T cell repertoires in COVID-19. Only in-frame clones appear in the TCRdb table, and some are missing; sequencing was by immunoSEQ multiplex PCR. The table shows about 78,000 clones, with around nine tenths occurring only once. The CDR3 totals 13 residues. Germline lookup yields CDR1 SGDLS and CDR2 YYNGEE. V lost 0 bases, J lost 5 bases, and 6 bases lay in between. This clonotype was obtained from a woman in her sixties with acute or convalescent COVID-19. V gene TRBV9 combines with J gene TRBJ2-1, with D possibly matching TRBD1 (6 bases). The specimen was peripheral blood. CDR3 nucleotides: TGTGCCAGCAGCGTAGGGACAGACAATGAGCAGTTCTTC. Protein product: CASSVGTDNEQFF.